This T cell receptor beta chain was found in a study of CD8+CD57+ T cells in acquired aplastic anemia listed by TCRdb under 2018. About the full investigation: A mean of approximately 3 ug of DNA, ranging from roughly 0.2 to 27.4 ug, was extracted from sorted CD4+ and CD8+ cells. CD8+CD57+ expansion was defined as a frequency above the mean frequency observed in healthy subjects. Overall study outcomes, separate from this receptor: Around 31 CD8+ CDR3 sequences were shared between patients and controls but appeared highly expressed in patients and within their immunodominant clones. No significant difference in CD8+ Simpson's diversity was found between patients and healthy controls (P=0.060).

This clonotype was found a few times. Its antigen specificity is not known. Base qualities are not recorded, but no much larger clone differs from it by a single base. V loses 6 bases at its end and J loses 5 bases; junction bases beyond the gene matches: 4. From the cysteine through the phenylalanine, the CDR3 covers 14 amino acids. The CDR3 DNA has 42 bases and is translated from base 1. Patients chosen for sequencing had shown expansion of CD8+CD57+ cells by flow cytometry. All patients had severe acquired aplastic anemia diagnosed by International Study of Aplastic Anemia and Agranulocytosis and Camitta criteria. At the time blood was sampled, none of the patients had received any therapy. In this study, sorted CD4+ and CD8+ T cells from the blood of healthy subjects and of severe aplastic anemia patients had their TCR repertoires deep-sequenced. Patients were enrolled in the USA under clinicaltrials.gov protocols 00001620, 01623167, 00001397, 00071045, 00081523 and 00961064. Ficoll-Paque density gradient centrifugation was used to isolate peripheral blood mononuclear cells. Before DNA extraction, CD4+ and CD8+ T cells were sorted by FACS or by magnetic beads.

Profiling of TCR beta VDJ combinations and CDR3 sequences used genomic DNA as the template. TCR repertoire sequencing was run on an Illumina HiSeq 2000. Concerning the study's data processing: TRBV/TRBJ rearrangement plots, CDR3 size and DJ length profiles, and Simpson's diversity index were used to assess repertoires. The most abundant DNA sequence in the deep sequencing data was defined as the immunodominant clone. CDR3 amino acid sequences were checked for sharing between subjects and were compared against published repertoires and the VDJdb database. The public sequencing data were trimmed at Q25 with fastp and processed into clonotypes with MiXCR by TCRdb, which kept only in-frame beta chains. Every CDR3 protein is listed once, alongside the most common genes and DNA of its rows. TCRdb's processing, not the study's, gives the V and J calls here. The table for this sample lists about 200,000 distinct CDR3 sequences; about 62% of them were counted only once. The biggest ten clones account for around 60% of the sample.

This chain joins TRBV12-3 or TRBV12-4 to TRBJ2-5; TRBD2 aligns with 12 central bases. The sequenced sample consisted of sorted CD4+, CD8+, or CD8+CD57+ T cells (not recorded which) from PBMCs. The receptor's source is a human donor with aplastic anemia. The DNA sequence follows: TGTGCCAGCAGACTAGCGGGGGGAGAGGAGACCCAGTACTTC. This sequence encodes CASRLAGGEETQYF.